This T cell receptor (beta chain) was obtained from a study of CD8 T cells in Susac syndrome. Roughly 0.45 to 1 ug RNA was reverse transcribed with random hexamers. It was immunoSEQ multiplex PCR that amplified TCR beta CDR3 across 54 Vbeta and 13 Jbeta. TCRdb processed the immunoSEQ multiplex PCR reads anew with MiXCR; each CDR3 protein has one entry. The data hold 90,000 or so distinct CDR3 sequences, with roughly 91% observed a single time. General study findings and limits: The study conceded that relatively few individuals underwent its TCR sequencing and HLA analysis.

On this clonotype: The target antigen is unknown.

TCR beta from blood CD8+ and CD4+ T cells was sequenced. The V end was cut by 3 bases, the J end by 4 bases, with 6 bases between. CDR3 size: 12 residues. Germline V CDR1 and CDR2: WNHNN, SYGVQD (reference sequence). The receptor was derived from a human donor in good health. Sequencing input: CD8+ T cells from PBMCs. The V and J genes are TRBV10-1 and TRBJ1-2; tentative D call: TRBD1 (5 bases). CDR3 protein: CASSDGAYGYTF. CDR3 nucleotide sequence: TGCGCCAGCAGTGATGGGGCCTATGGCTACACCTTC.